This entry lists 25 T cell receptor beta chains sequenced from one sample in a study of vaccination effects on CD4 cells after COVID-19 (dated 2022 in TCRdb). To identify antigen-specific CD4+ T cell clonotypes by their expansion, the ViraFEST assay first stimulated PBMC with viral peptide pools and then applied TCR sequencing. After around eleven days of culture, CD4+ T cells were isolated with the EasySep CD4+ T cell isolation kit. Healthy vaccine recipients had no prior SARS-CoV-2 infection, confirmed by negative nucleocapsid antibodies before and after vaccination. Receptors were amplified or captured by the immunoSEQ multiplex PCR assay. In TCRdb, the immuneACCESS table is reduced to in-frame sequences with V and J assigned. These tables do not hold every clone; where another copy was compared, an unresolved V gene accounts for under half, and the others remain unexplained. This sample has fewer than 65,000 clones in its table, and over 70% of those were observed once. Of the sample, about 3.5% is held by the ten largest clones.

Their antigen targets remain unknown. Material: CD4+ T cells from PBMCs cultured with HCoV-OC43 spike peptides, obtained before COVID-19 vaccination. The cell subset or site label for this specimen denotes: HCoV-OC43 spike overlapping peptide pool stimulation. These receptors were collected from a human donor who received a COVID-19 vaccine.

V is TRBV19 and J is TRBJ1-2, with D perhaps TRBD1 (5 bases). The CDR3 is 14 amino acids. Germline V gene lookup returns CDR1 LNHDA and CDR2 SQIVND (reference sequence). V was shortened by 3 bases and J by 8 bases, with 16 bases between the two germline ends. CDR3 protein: CASSITMQGRGYTF. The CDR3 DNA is TGTGCCAGTAGTATTACGATGCAGGGACGAGGCTACACCTTC.

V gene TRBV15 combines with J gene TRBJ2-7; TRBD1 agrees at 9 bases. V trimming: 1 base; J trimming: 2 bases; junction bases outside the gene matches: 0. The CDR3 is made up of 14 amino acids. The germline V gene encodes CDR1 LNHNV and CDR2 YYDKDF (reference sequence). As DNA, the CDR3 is TGTGCCACCAGCAGAGGACAGGGGGCCTACGAGCAGTACGTC. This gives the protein CATSRGQGAYEQYV.

The CDR3, as DNA: TGTGCCAGCAGTCCCCCCCCAATAGCCAAAAACATTCAGTACTTC. The encoded protein is CASSPPPIAKNIQYF. The chain joins TRBV28 to TRBJ2-4, with D hard to call. Germline assignment: CDR1 MDHEN and CDR2 SYDVKM. Deletions cut 5 bases from V and 0 bases from J, with 11 bases between. The CDR3 is 15 amino acids. Variable domain in full (rest from reference TRBV28 and TRBJ2-4): DVKVTQSSRYLVKRTGEKVFLECVQDMDHENMFWYRQDPGLGLRLIYFSYDVKMKEKGDIPEGYSVSREKKERFSLILESASTNQTSMYLCASSPPPIAKNIQYFGAGTRLSVL.

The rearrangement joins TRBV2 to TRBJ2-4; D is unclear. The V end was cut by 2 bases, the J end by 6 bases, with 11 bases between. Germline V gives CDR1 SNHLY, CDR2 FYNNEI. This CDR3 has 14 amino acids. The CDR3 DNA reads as TGTGCCAGCAGTGAAACTTTAGGGTTAAACATTCAGTACTTC. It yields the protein CASSETLGLNIQYF.

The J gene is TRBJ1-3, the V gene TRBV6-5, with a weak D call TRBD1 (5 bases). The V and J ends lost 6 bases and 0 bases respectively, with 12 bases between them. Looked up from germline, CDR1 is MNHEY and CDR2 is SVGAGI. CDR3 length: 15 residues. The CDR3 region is CASRVQDSSGNTIYF. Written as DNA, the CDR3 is TGTGCCAGCAGAGTACAGGATAGCTCTGGAAACACCATATATTTT.

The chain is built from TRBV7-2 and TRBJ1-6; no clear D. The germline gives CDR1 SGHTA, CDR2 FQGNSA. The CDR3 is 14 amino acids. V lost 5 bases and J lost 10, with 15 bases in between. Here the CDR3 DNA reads TGTGCCAGCAGCCCGGCGGGATACGGATCACCCCTCCACTTT. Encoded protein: CASSPAGYGSPLHF.

The CDR3 nucleotides read TGTGCCACCAGCAGAGATTCTAGGGGGATCTACAATGAGCAGTTCTTC. It yields the protein CATSRDSRGIYNEQFF. This sequence joins TRBV15 and TRBJ2-1; the D gene is possibly TRBD1 (6 bases). Germline CDR1 and CDR2: LNHNV and YYDKDF (reference sequence). With 0 bases removed from V and 3 bases from J, the gap between germline ends came to 12 bases. This CDR3 is built from 16 residues.

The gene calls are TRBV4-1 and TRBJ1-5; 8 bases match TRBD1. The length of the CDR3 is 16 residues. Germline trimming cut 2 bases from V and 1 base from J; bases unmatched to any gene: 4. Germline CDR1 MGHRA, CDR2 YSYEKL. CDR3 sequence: CASSQRTGRSNQPQHF. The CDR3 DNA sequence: TGCGCCAGCAGCCAAAGGACAGGGCGGAGCAATCAGCCCCAGCATTTT.

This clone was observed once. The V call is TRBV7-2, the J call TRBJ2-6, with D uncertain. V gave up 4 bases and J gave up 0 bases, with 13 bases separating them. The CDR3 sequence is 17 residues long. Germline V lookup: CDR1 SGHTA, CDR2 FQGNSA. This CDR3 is CASSSRTLFSGANVLTF. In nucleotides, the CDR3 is TGTGCCAGCAGCTCCCGGACCCTCTTCTCTGGGGCCAACGTCCTGACTTTC.

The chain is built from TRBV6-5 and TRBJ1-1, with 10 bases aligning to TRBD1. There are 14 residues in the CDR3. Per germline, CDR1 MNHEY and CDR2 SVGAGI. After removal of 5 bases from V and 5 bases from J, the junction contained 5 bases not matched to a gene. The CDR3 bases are TGTGCCAGCAGTCTGGACAGGGGGGCGACTGAAGCTTTCTTT. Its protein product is CASSLDRGATEAFF.

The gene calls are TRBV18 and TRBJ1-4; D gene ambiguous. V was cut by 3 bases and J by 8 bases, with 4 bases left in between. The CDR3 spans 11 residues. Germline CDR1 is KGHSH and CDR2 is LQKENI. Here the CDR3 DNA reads TGTGCCAGCTCACCGGGAGAAAAACTGTTTTTT. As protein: CASSPGEKLFF.

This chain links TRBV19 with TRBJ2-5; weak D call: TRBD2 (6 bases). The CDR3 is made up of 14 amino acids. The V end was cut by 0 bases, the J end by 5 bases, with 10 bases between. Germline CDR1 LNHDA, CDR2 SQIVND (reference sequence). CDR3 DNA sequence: TGTGCCAGTAGTATAGACGGGGGTACGGAGACCCAGTACTTC. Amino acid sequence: CASSIDGGTETQYF.

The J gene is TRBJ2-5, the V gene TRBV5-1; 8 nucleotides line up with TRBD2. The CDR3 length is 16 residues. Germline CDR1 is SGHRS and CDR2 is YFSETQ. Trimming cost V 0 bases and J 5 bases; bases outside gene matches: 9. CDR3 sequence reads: CASSLGPGGSFETQYF. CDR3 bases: TGCGCCAGCAGCTTGGGGCCGGGGGGGAGTTTTGAGACCCAGTACTTC.

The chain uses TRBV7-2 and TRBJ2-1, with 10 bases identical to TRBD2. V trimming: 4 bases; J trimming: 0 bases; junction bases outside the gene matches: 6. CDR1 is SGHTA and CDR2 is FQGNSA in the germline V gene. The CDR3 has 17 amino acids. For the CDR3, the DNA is TGTGCCAGCAGCTCCCGGAGCGGGGGGGCCTCCTACAATGAGCAGTTCTTC. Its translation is CASSSRSGGASYNEQFF.

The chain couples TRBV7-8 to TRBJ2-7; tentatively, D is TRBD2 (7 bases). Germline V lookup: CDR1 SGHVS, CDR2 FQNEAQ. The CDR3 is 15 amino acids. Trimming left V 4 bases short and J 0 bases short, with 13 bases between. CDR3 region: CASSSRGAYSYEQYV. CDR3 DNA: TGTGCCAGCAGCTCCCGGGGGGCATACTCCTACGAGCAGTACGTC.

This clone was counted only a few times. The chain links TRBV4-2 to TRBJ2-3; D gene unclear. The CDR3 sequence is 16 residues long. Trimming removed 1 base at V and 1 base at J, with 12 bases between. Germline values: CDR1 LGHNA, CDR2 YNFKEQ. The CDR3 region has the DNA TGTGCCAGCAGCCAAGGAACGGGCCTTCGCACAGATACGCAGTATTTT. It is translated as CASSQGTGLRTDTQYF.

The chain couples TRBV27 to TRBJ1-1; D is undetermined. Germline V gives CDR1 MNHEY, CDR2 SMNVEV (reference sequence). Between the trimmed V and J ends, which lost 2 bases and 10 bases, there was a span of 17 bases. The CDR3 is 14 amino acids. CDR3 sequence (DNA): TGTGCCAGCAGTTTAGAGGTTGGGGATCTAGTAGCTTTCTTT. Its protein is CASSLEVGDLVAFF.

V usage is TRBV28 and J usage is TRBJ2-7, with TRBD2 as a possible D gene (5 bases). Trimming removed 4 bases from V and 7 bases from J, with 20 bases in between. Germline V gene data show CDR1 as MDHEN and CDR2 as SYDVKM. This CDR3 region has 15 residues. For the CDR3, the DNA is TGTGCCAGCAGTTCCTACGGACCAGCGGTTGGGGAGCAGTACGTC. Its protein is CASSSYGPAVGEQYV.

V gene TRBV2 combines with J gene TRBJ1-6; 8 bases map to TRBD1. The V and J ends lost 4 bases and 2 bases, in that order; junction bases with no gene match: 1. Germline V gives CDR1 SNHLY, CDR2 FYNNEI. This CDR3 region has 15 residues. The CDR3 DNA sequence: TGTGCCAGCAGTGGACAGGGGCCCTATAATTCACCCCTCCACTTT. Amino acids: CASSGQGPYNSPLHF.

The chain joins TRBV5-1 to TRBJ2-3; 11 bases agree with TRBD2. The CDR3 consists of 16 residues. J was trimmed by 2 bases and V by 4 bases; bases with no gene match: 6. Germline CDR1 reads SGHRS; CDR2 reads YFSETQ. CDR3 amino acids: CASSPQTSGITDTQYF. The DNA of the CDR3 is TGCGCCAGCAGCCCACAGACTAGCGGGATCACAGATACGCAGTATTTT. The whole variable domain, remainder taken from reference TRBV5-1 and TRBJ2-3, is KAGVTQTPRYLIKTRGQQVTLSCSPISGHRSVSWYQQTPGQGLQFLFEYFSETQRNKGNFPGRFSGRQFSNSRSEMNVSTLELGDSALYLCASSPQTSGITDTQYFGPGTRLTVL.

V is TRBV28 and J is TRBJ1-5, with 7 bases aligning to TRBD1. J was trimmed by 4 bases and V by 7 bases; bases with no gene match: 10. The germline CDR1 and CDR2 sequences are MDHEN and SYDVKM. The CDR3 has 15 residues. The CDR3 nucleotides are TGTGCCAGCACCCCCCTCGACAGGGATAATCAGCCCCAGCATTTT. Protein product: CASTPLDRDNQPQHF.

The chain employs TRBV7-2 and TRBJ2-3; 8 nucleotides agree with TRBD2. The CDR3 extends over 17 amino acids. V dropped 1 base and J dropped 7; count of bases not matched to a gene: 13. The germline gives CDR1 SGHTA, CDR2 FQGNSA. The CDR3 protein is CASSLEAGGRLSNTQYF. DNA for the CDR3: TGTGCCAGCAGCTTAGAGGCGGGGGGCCGACTATCGAATACGCAGTATTTT.

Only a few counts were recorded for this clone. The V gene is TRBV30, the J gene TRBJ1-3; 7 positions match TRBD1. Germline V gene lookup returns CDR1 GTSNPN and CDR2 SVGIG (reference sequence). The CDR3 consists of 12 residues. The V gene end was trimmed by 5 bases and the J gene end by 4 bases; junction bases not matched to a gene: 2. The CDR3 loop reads CAWAGQGNTIYF. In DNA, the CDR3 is TGTGCCTGGGCGGGACAGGGAAACACCATATATTTT.

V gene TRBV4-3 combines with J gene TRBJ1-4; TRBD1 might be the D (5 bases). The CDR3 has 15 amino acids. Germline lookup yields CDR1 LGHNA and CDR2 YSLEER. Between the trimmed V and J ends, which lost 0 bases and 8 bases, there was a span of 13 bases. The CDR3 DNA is TGCGCCAGCAGCCAAGATGGGGCACCCTGGGAAAAACTGTTTTTT. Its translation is CASSQDGAPWEKLFF.

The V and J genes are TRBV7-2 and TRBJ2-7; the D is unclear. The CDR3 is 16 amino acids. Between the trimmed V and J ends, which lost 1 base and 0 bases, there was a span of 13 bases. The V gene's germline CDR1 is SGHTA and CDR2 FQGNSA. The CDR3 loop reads CASSLEPPPSSYEQYV. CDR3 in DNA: TGTGCCAGCAGCTTAGAGCCCCCACCCAGCTCCTACGAGCAGTACGTC.